This TCR beta chain was profiled in a study of human T cells and chemical hapten exposure. Whole-study context: All through the approximately 24-week study, the scalp of each patient received diphenylcyclopropenone doses weekly. Patch tests of 0.01% DPC on the upper back were read at 6 days.

Points from the study as a whole: PT1 expanded TCR numbers rose with patch test score.

Documented time point: pre-sensitization, week 0. Treatment noted: therapeutic diphenylcyclopropenone sensitization with weekly scalp DPC. To note about this clonotype: Its specificity is not known.

Germline loops: CDR1 MNHEY, CDR2 SVGAGI. The CDR3 has 14 residues. Trimming cost V 6 bases and J 2 bases, with 14 bases left between them. TCRdb re-analysed the RACE reads in MiXCR, keeping a single row per CDR3 protein. The sample includes a few hundred thousand distinct CDR3 sequences, about 5% of them seen just once. V and J are TRBV6-5 and TRBJ2-7, with D perhaps assigned TRBD1 or TRBD2 (5 bases each). The receptor was derived from a woman aged 18-29 years with alopecia areata. Some clones in this sample may be carry-over from other donors' samples. The starting material was whole blood, obtained in connection with sensitization to the hapten diphenylcyclopropenone (DPC). This chain's CDR3 is CASRVRDGTYEQYF. The DNA for the CDR3 is TGTGCCAGCAGGGTCCGGGACGGCACCTACGAGCAGTACTTC.